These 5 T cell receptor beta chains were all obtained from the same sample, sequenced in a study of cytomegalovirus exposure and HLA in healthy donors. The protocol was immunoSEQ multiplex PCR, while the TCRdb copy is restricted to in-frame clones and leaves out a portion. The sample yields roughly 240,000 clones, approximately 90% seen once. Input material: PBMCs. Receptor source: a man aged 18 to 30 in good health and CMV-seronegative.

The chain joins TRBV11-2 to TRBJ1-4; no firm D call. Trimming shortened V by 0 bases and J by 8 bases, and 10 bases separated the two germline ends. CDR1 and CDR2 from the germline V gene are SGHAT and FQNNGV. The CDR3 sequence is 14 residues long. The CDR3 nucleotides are TGTGCCAGCAGCTTAGATATTATAGCAGAAAAACTGTTTTTT. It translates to CASSLDIIAEKLFF.

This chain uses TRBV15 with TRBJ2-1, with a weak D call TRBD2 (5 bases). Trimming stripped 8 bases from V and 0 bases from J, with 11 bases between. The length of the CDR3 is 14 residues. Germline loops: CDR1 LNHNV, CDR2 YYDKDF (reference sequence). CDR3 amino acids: CATGGPSSYNEQFF. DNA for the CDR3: TGTGCCACCGGAGGCCCCAGCTCCTACAATGAGCAGTTCTTC.

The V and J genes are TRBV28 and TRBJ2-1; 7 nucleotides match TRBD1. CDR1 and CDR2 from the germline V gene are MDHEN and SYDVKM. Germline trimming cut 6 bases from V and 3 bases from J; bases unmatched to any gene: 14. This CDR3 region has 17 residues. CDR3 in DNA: TGTGCCAGCAGACCCCCTACCGACAGGGCCAACTACAATGAGCAGTTCTTC. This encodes CASRPPTDRANYNEQFF.

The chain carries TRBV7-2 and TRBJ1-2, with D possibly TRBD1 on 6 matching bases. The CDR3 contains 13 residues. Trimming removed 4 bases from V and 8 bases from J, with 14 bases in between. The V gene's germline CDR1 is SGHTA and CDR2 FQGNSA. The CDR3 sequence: CASSSRSGEGYTF. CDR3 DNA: TGTGCCAGCAGCTCACGATCAGGGGAGGGCTACACCTTC.

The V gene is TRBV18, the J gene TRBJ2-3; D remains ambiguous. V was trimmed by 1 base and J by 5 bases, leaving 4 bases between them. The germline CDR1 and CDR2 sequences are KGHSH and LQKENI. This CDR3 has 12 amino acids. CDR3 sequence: CASSPLIDTQYF. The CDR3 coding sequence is TGTGCCAGCTCACCACTTATAGATACGCAGTATTTT.